The present entry profiles one T cell receptor beta chain with its context. An immunoSEQ assay, version v3.0, was performed at survey level. Produced via immunoSEQ multiplex PCR; TCRdb's table is partial and in-frame only. The sample gives under 20,000 clones, approximately 78% of which show up once; around 8.2% is in the top ten. Germline-derived CDR1 and CDR2 are MNHNS and SASEGT. V shed 1 base and J shed 7 bases, with 8 bases lying between them. This CDR3 spans 14 amino acids. The data originate from a study of long-term antiretroviral therapy in people with HIV. The source is a man younger than 35 with HIV. This chain connects TRBV6-1 to TRBJ1-6, with D possibly TRBD1 on 5 matching bases. The source was unsorted PBMCs, collected 0.3 years after starting antiretroviral therapy. CDR3 DNA sequence: TGTGCCAGCAGTGAAGGGGGGGAGAATTCACCCCTCCACTTT. This translates into CASSEGGENSPLHF.